This is a list of T cell receptor beta chains from one sample in a study of T cells in Graves' hyperthyroidism and ophthalmopathy. TCRdb processed the multiplex PCR reads anew with MiXCR; each CDR3 protein has one entry. The top ten clones hold around 7.7% of a sample with 500,000 to 600,000 distinct CDR3 sequences, around 42% of them seen once. The sample was peripheral blood or thyroid tissue (not recorded which). These receptors were collected from a woman between 18 and 29 years old with Graves' hyperthyroidism. The CDR3 runs from the conserved cysteine through the conserved F or W. Each record gives: V gene, clone size, CDR3 length, D gene, J gene, CDR3 DNA, CDR3 protein. The D gene is left open where the match is weak. The size of a clone is reported for some rows only, either as once, few or many, or as a class for expanded clones.

>TRBV20-1|once|16|TRBD1|TRBJ1-2
TGCAGTGCTAGTGTATCTGCCGACAGGGGAGAAGGTGGCTACACCTTC
CSASVSADRGEGGYTF
>TRBV27|NA|15|NA|TRBJ1-1
TGTGCCAGCAGTTGGGGGGCAGGGCTGAACACTGAAGCTTTCTTT
CASSWGAGLNTEAFF
>TRBV7-9|NA|13|NA|TRBJ1-1
TGTGCCAGCAGCCCTTCCTGGGGGACTGAAGCTTTCTTT
CASSPSWGTEAFF
>TRBV20-1|NA|14|NA|TRBJ1-4
TGCAGTGCTAGGCGGCGGGGCTTTGGCGAAAAACTGTTTTTT
CSARRRGFGEKLFF
>TRBV6-1|NA|14|NA|TRBJ2-1
TGTGCCAGCAATTTACAGGGGGAGGGCAATGAGCAGTTCTTC
CASNLQGEGNEQFF
>TRBV10-3|NA|13|NA|TRBJ1-5
TGTGCCATCAGAGACGGGCTCACTCAGCCCCAGCATTTT
CAIRDGLTQPQHF
>TRBV4-3|many|16|TRBD1|TRBJ2-6
TGCGCCAGCAGCCAAACAGGGGGCTCTGGGGCCAACGTCCTGACTTTC
CASSQTGGSGANVLTF
>TRBV5-4|few|14|NA|TRBJ2-7
TGTGCCAGCAGCTACCGGGATTCCTTATACGAGCAGTACTTC
CASSYRDSLYEQYF
>TRBV20-1|NA|14|NA|TRBJ1-4
TGCAGTGCTAGAGATCTGGCAGAAAGTGAAAAACTGTTTTTT
CSARDLAESEKLFF
>TRBV29-1|NA|15|NA|TRBJ2-2
TGCAGCGTTGTGGTACCTTGGGGGAACACCGGGGAGCTGTTTTTT
CSVVVPWGNTGELFF
>TRBV6-1|many|13|TRBD2|TRBJ2-7
TGTGCCAGCAGGGCGGGAGTGTTTTACGAGCAGTACTTC
CASRAGVFYEQYF
>TRBV7-9|many|11|NA|TRBJ1-2
TGTGCCAGCAGCTTAGCAAGCCTCTACACCTTC
CASSLASLYTF
>TRBV5-4|NA|16|TRBD1|TRBJ1-4
TGTGCCAGCAGCTTGGCGCAGGGGGCGGGCAATGAAAAACTGTTTTTT
CASSLAQGAGNEKLFF
>TRBV7-9|NA|13|NA|TRBJ1-2
TGTGCCAGCAGCTTAGGCCTGTTGTATGGCTACACCTTC
CASSLGLLYGYTF
>TRBV4-1|many|15|NA|TRBJ2-5
TGCGCCAGCAGCCAAGATGCTAGGGGAATGGAGACCCAGTACTTC
CASSQDARGMETQYF
>TRBV10-3|medium-sized|15|NA|TRBJ2-7
TGTGCCATCAGTGAGTCGGGTCGCGGGTCCTACGAGCAGTACTTC
CAISESGRGSYEQYF
>TRBV7-2|NA|14|TRBD2|TRBJ2-7
TGTGCCAGCAGTTACCTAGCGGTACTGGGCGAGCAGTACTTC
CASSYLAVLGEQYF
>TRBV24-1|NA|16|TRBD2|TRBJ2-1
TGTGCCACCAGTGAGCCAACTAGCGAGAGTGACAATGAGCAGTTCTTC
CATSEPTSESDNEQFF
>TRBV20-1|NA|12|NA|TRBJ1-2
TGCAGTGCTAGGTGGCAAGAGCATGGCTACACCTTC
CSARWQEHGYTF
>TRBV29-1|NA|15|TRBD1|TRBJ2-7
TGCAGCGTCATACAGGGGGATGTGGCCTACAATGAGCAGTACTTC
CSVIQGDVAYNEQYF
>TRBV9|NA|12|NA|TRBJ1-1
TGTGCCAGCAGCGTAGAAGGGGGGTGGGCTTTCTTT
CASSVEGGWAFF
>TRBV7-9|NA|15|TRBD1|TRBJ1-4
TGTGCCAGCAGCTTAGCGCTGGGGACAGATGAAAAACTGTTTTTT
CASSLALGTDEKLFF
>TRBV27|once|11|TRBD1|TRBJ1-1
TGTGCCAGCTTAGACAGGGGAAAAGCTTTCTTT
CASLDRGKAFF
>TRBV7-8|NA|21|TRBD1|TRBJ1-4
TGTGCCAGCGGCTTAGACCCGGACAGGGCAAACACCGGGGAAACTAATGAAAAACTGTTTTTT
CASGLDPDRANTGETNEKLFF
>TRBV10-3|many|14|TRBD1|TRBJ1-2
TGTGCCATCAGGCCGACAGGGGGCTTCTATGGCTACACCTTC
CAIRPTGGFYGYTF
>TRBV29-1|NA|15|NA|TRBJ1-2
TGCAGCGTTGAGGTGGAGGACTATCCTAACTATGGCTACACCTTC
CSVEVEDYPNYGYTF
>TRBV2|many|16|TRBD2|TRBJ2-7
TGTGCCAGCAGGGAGAGAGCGCGGGAGGGCCTATACGAGCAGTACTTC
CASRERAREGLYEQYF
>TRBV7-9|many|14|NA|TRBJ2-5
TGTGCCAGCAGCCTTGTTAGGAGCCAAGAGACCCAGTACTTC
CASSLVRSQETQYF
>TRBV4-2|many|13|NA|TRBJ2-7
TGTGCCAGCAGCCAAGATTCATTCTACGAGCAGTACTTC
CASSQDSFYEQYF
>TRBV2|NA|14|TRBD1|TRBJ1-2
TGTGCCAGCAGTTACCCTCGACAGGGGTATGGCTACACCTTC
CASSYPRQGYGYTF
>TRBV19|many|12|NA|TRBJ1-6
TGTGCCAGTAGTATAAAGGCAGAACCCCTCCACTTT
CASSIKAEPLHF
>TRBV2|many|13|NA|TRBJ2-7
TGTGCCAGCCTAGGCGACAGCAACTACGAGCAGTACTTC
CASLGDSNYEQYF
>TRBV12-3/TRBV12-4|many|15|NA|TRBJ2-7
TGTGCCAGCAGCCTCCTCAGGGGCGTATACTACGAGCAGTACTTC
CASSLLRGVYYEQYF
>TRBV15|many|15|NA|TRBJ2-3
TGTGCCACCAGCAGAGATAGCGAACACACAGATACGCAGTATTTT
CATSRDSEHTDTQYF
>TRBV5-1|NA|14|NA|TRBJ1-6
TGCGCCAGCAGCTTATCGGAGTATAATTCACCCCTCCACTTT
CASSLSEYNSPLHF
>TRBV5-1|many|12|TRBD2|TRBJ2-5
TGCGCCAGCACTAGCGGCTCCCAGACCCAGTACTTC
CASTSGSQTQYF
>TRBV11-1|NA|16|TRBD1|TRBJ1-5
TGTGCCAGCAGTGCTACCGACAGGGGTACGGATCAGCCCCAGCATTTT
CASSATDRGTDQPQHF